The rows below give T cell receptor beta chains drawn from one sample of a study of molecular identifiers for immune sequencing clone quantification. Via MiXCR, TCRdb re-called the PCR reads, giving one row per CDR3 protein. Among 55,000 to 75,000 distinct CDR3 sequences listed, roughly 20% were seen once. Sequenced sample: naive CD8+ T cells from blood, with Jurkat cell RNA spiked in. Source of these receptors: a human donor in good health. Some libraries in this study had Jurkat cell RNA spiked in. Each CDR3 is given with its conserved first and last residue. D genes are given only for firm matches. Not all rows give a size; the values are once, few, many and, for expanded clones, a class.

J gene | D gene | V gene | clone size | CDR3 DNA | CDR3 protein
TRBJ2-7 | . | TRBV29-1 | many | TGCAGCGTTGTGAAAACGGACGCCTACGAGCAGTACTTC | CSVVKTDAYEQYF
TRBJ2-7 | . | TRBV19 | many | TGTGCCAGTAGTATCGCCGACACCTACGAGCAGTACTTC | CASSIADTYEQYF
TRBJ2-2 | TRBD1 | TRBV7-8 | many | TGTGCCAGCAGCGGTAGGGTCGGGACAGAAGACACCGGGGAGCTGTTTTTT | CASSGRVGTEDTGELFF
TRBJ1-6 | TRBD1 | TRBV20-1 | many | TGCAGTGCTAGAGATTTGGGACAGTATAATTCACCCCTCCACTTT | CSARDLGQYNSPLHF
TRBJ2-1 | . | TRBV10-3 | many | TGTGCCATCAGTGAATCCATTTTCAATGAGCAGTTCTTC | CAISESIFNEQFF
TRBJ2-1 | TRBD2 | TRBV11-3 | many | TGTGCCAGCAGCCCTCGGCGGGAGGGTAGCGGGAGCTCCTACAATGAGCAGTTCTTC | CASSPRREGSGSSYNEQFF
TRBJ2-7 | . | TRBV28 | many | TGTGCCAGCAGTTTACCGGACTACCCGTACGAGCAGTACTTC | CASSLPDYPYEQYF
TRBJ2-7 | . | TRBV6-2/TRBV6-3 | many | TGTGCCAGCAGTTACTCGGTTGGACAGCTCCTAACTCGGCAGTACTTC | CASSYSVGQLLTRQYF
TRBJ2-7 | . | TRBV7-9 | . | TGTGCCAGCAGCTTCTTCTCAGGCGTCACCTACGAGCAGTACTTC | CASSFFSGVTYEQYF
TRBJ2-7 | . | TRBV29-1 | few | TGCAGCGTTGAAGGGGGGCGGGACTACGAGCAGTACTTC | CSVEGGRDYEQYF
TRBJ1-5 | . | TRBV19 | many | TGTGCCAGTACCCCCACTATCGCGTCTGGTCAGCCCCAGCATTTT | CASTPTIASGQPQHF
TRBJ2-7 | . | TRBV27 | many | TGTGCCAGCAGTTTACAAGCAGGGACGAGCTCCTACGAGCAGTACTTC | CASSLQAGTSSYEQYF
TRBJ2-3 | . | TRBV7-9 | many | TGTGCCAGCAGCTTTTACCCCATCGCGGCAAGCACAGATACGCAGTATTTT | CASSFYPIAASTDTQYF
TRBJ2-5 | TRBD2 | TRBV5-1 | . | TGCGCCAGCAGCCCGGAGGTAGCGGGACAAGAGGCCCAATACTTC | CASSPEVAGQEAQYF
TRBJ1-5 | TRBD1 | TRBV6-6 | many | TGTGCCAGCAGTCCGTCAGGGGGCCGCAATCAGCCCCAGCATTTT | CASSPSGGRNQPQHF
TRBJ1-2 | . | TRBV10-2 | few | TGCGCCAGCAGTGAGTCATGGGGGGGACCCAACTATGGCTACACCTTC | CASSESWGGPNYGYTF
TRBJ2-3 | . | TRBV7-2 | medium-sized | TGTGCCAGCAGCCTCGGAGGCGGGAAAGGCACAGATACGCAGTATTTT | CASSLGGGKGTDTQYF
TRBJ1-5 | . | TRBV7-2 | . | TGTGCCAACAGTCCAGAGGAGGGTCAGCCCCAGCATTTT | CANSPEEGQPQHF
TRBJ2-3 | TRBD2 | TRBV7-9 | many | TGTGCCAGCAGCTTTGAGCGGGAGTCGACCGATACGCAGTATTTT | CASSFERESTDTQYF
TRBJ1-1 | . | TRBV25-1 | few | TGTGCCAGCAGTGCCGGGGAAGCTGAAGCTTTCTTT | CASSAGEAEAFF
TRBJ2-1 | . | TRBV29-1 | many | TGCAGCGTTGTTCCTAGCGAGATAAATGAGCAGTTCTTC | CSVVPSEINEQFF
TRBJ2-2 | TRBD2 | TRBV7-9 | few | TGTGCCAGCACCAGTCCAGCGGGAGGAATCGGGGAGCTGTTTTTT | CASTSPAGGIGELFF
TRBJ1-1 | . | TRBV20-1 | many | TGCAGTGCAACGGGACATCAGGGCACTGAAGCTTTCTTT | CSATGHQGTEAFF
TRBJ1-5 | . | TRBV27 | many | TGTGCCAGCAGCCTTATAAATCAGCCCCAGCATTTT | CASSLINQPQHF
TRBJ1-5 | TRBD1 | TRBV19 | . | TGTGCCAGTATTTCAGGGGGGAGCAATCAGCCCCAGCATTTT | CASISGGSNQPQHF
TRBJ2-1 | . | TRBV27 | . | TGTGCCAGCAGTTGGACCCCCGGGGTTGAGCAGTTCTTC | CASSWTPGVEQFF
TRBJ2-1 | . | TRBV11-2 | . | TGTGCCAGCAGCTTAACGGATGAGCAGTTCTTC | CASSLTDEQFF
TRBJ2-7 | TRBD1 | TRBV6-4 | few | TGTGCCAGCAGTGACTCGAACCGGGACAGGGGGCCCTACGAGCAGTACTTC | CASSDSNRDRGPYEQYF
TRBJ2-7 | TRBD1 | TRBV6-5 | . | TGTGCCAGCACAGGGGGATTTCCCTACGAGCAGTACTTC | CASTGGFPYEQYF
TRBJ2-7 | . | TRBV6-5 | many | TGTGCCAGCAGTTACCCTGGGAACAACGAGCAGTACTTC | CASSYPGNNEQYF
TRBJ2-3 | . | TRBV20-1 | many | TGCAGTGCTGGATTGGACAGTAGAGGGGACACAGATACGCAGTATTTT | CSAGLDSRGDTDTQYF
TRBJ1-1 | . | TRBV7-8 | many | TGTGCCAGCAGCCCGAGCGGCACTGAAGCTTTCTTT | CASSPSGTEAFF
TRBJ1-5 | . | TRBV19 | few | TGTGCCAGTAGTATCGGAGGGGGGAGCAATCAGCCCCAGCATTTT | CASSIGGGSNQPQHF
TRBJ2-3 | . | TRBV6-2/TRBV6-3 | . | TGTGCCAGCAGTCACCGGGACACGGATACCACAGATACGCAGTATTTT | CASSHRDTDTTDTQYF
TRBJ2-7 | . | TRBV27 | many | TGTGCCAGCAGCCCAAGCTTGGGCCTATTAACCTACGAGCAGTACTTC | CASSPSLGLLTYEQYF
TRBJ2-1 | . | TRBV11-3 | many | TGTGCCAGCAGCGTCCGGGACTATGAGCAGTTCTTC | CASSVRDYEQFF
TRBJ2-7 | . | TRBV11-2 | many | TGTGCCAGCAGCCCCACCGGGGGGCTAGGCTACGAGCAGTACTTC | CASSPTGGLGYEQYF
TRBJ2-7 | . | TRBV29-1 | many | TGCAGCGTTCCAGGGACCTACGAGCAGTACTTC | CSVPGTYEQYF
TRBJ2-2 | . | TRBV7-9 | few | TGTGCCAGCAGCTTCCCCGACAGGTCGGAGAACACCGGGGAGCTGTTTTTT | CASSFPDRSENTGELFF
TRBJ2-7 | . | TRBV5-6 | . | TGTGCCAGCTCTGGTATAACCTACGAGCAGTACTTC | CASSGITYEQYF
TRBJ1-1 | . | TRBV7-8 | many | TGTGCCAGCAAGGGCTTGGGCCCCACTGAAGCTTTCTTT | CASKGLGPTEAFF
TRBJ2-5 | . | TRBV14 | many | TGTGCCAGCAGCCATCCGGATAGCGGCCAAGAGACCCAGTACTTC | CASSHPDSGQETQYF
TRBJ2-7 | . | TRBV29-1 | many | TGCAGCGTTGATGCGGCAGGAAAGGGCTACGAGCAGTACTTC | CSVDAAGKGYEQYF
TRBJ2-3 | . | TRBV7-9 | many | TGTGCCAGCAGCTTACTGGGTAATGGGGCTGATACGCAGTATTTT | CASSLLGNGADTQYF
TRBJ2-3 | TRBD2 | TRBV20-1 | many | TGCAGTGCTAGAGATCCCGGGACTAGCGGGAGGTACACAGATACGCAGTATTTT | CSARDPGTSGRYTDTQYF
TRBJ1-2 | . | TRBV20-1 | many | TGCAGTGCTAGAGATCCTTTACAGGGTTTGGATGGCTACACCTTC | CSARDPLQGLDGYTF
TRBJ2-1 | . | TRBV2 | . | TGTGCCAGCAGTACTACCTTTGGGAAGAATGCTAATGAGCAGTTCTTC | CASSTTFGKNANEQFF
TRBJ1-5 | . | TRBV4-1 | many | TGCGCCAGCAGTATCGGGGGTTTGAGCAATCAGCCCCAGCATTTT | CASSIGGLSNQPQHF
TRBJ1-5 | . | TRBV28 | . | TGTGCCAGCAGTCCCCGGGGGGCTGGCAATCAGCCCCAGCATTTT | CASSPRGAGNQPQHF
TRBJ2-5 | TRBD2 | TRBV28 | many | TGTGCCAGCAGAATAGCGGGAGTTCGGTCGGAGACCCAGTACTTC | CASRIAGVRSETQYF
TRBJ2-7 | TRBD2 | TRBV10-2 | many | TGCGCCAGCAGTGACGCTAGCGGCTACGAGCAGTACTTC | CASSDASGYEQYF
TRBJ2-5 | . | TRBV30 | many | TGTGCCTGGAGTGTCGGGGCCGGGCCGGAGACCCGGTACTTC | CAWSVGAGPETRYF
TRBJ2-7 | TRBD1 | TRBV10-3 | many | TGTGCCACCGAAGGAGCCCGGGACAGCCACGAGCAGTACTTC | CATEGARDSHEQYF